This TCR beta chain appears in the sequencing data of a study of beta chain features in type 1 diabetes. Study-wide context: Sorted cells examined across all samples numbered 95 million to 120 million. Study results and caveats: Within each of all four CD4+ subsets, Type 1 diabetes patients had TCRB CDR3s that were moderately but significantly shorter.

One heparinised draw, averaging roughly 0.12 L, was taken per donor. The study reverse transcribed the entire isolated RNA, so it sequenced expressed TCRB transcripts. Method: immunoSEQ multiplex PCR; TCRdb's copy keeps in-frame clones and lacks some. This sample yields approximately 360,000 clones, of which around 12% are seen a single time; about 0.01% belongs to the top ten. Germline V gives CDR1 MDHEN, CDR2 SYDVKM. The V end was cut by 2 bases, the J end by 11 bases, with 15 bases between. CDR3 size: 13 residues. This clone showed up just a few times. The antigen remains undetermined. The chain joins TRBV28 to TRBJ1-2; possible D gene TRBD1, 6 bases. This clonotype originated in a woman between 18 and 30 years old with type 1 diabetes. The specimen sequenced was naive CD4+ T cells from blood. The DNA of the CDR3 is TGTGCCAGCAGTTTAGCGGGCGCTGGGACATACACCTTC. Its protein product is CASSLAGAGTYTF.